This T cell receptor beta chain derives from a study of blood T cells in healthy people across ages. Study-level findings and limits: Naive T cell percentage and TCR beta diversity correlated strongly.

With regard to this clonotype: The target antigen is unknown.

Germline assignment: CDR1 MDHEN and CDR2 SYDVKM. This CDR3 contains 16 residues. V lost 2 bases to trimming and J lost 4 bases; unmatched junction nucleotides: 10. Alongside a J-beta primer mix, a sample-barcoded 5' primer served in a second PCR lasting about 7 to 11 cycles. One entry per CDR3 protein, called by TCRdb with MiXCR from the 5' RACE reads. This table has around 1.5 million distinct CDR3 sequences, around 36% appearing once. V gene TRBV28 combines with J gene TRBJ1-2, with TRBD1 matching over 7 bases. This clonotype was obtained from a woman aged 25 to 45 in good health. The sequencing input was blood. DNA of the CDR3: TGTGCCAGCAGTTTAAAGCTCAGGGGGGTCGGCTATGGCTACACCTTC. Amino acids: CASSLKLRGVGYGYTF.